A selection of T cell receptor beta chains follows, all from one sample in a study of patients and donors after allogeneic stem cell transplantation. MiXCR, applied by TCRdb to the RT-PCR reads, yields one record per CDR3 protein. The repertoire holds roughly 940,000 distinct CDR3 sequences, with around 17% as singletons. The sample consisted of blood, either unsorted or a sorted T cell fraction (not recorded which). The receptors shown here come from a human donor who was either an allogeneic HSCT recipient or a stem cell or donor lymphocyte infusion donor (not recorded which). It is not recorded whose cells these are; they may come from a transplant donor. Each CDR3 is given with its conserved first and last residue. The D gene is left open where the match is weak. A clone size is listed for some rows: how often the clone was seen (once, few, many), or a class if it is expanded.

TRBV2	.	.	TRBJ1-1	CASSEMGKAEAFF	TGTGCCAGCAGTGAAATGGGGAAGGCTGAAGCTTTCTTT
TRBV7-9	TRBD2	.	TRBJ2-5	CASSLDLTSGQETQYF	TGTGCCAGCAGCTTAGATCTCACTAGCGGACAAGAGACCCAGTACTTC
TRBV2	TRBD2	.	TRBJ2-1	CASRASGRRLSYNEQFF	TGTGCCAGCAGGGCTAGCGGGAGGAGACTCTCCTACAATGAGCAGTTCTTC
TRBV11-2	.	.	TRBJ2-5	CASSFHSRETQYF	TGTGCCAGCAGCTTTCATAGCCGGGAGACCCAGTACTTC
TRBV6-5	.	.	TRBJ1-4	CASSSNRAGREKLFF	TGTGCCAGCAGTTCTAACAGGGCCGGTCGTGAAAAACTGTTTTTT
TRBV7-9	TRBD1	few	TRBJ1-1	CASSLRQGPGTEAFF	TGTGCCAGCAGCTTAAGACAGGGCCCGGGGACTGAAGCTTTCTTT
TRBV15	TRBD2	.	TRBJ2-1	CATSRDHSGVGDEQFF	TGTGCCACCAGCAGAGATCATAGCGGGGTCGGGGATGAGCAGTTCTTC
TRBV6-1	.	.	TRBJ2-2	CASSHGANTGELFF	TGTGCCAGCAGCCACGGAGCGAACACCGGGGAGCTGTTTTTT
TRBV5-1	TRBD1	.	TRBJ2-1	CASSGDRVHNEQFF	TGCGCCAGCAGCGGAGACAGGGTCCACAATGAGCAGTTCTTC
TRBV18	.	.	TRBJ2-2	CASSPPMGTGELFF	TGTGCCAGCTCACCACCGATGGGGACCGGGGAGCTGTTTTTT
TRBV28	TRBD1	.	TRBJ1-2	CASSSRTGSYTF	TGTGCCAGCAGTTCTCGGACAGGGAGCTACACCTTC
TRBV24-1	TRBD2	.	TRBJ2-1	CATSDFGLAGGPYNEQFF	TGTGCCACCAGTGACTTCGGACTAGCGGGAGGTCCCTACAATGAGCAGTTCTTC
TRBV12-3/TRBV12-4	TRBD2	.	TRBJ2-1	CASSLILAASNNEQFF	TGTGCCAGCAGTTTAATACTAGCGGCGTCTAACAATGAGCAGTTCTTC
TRBV6-5	.	.	TRBJ1-2	CASSYSGQANYGYTF	TGTGCCAGCAGTTACTCTGGGCAGGCGAACTATGGCTACACCTTC
TRBV27	.	few	TRBJ1-3	CASSKLAGSGNTIYF	TGTGCCAGCAGTAAGCTCGCAGGCTCTGGAAACACCATATATTTT
TRBV9	TRBD2	few	TRBJ2-5	CASSPRGLAGGDYYQETQYF	TGTGCCAGCAGCCCCCGAGGGCTAGCGGGGGGGGACTACTACCAAGAGACCCAGTACTTC
TRBV24-1	.	.	TRBJ2-2	CATSRAYRGELFF	TGTGCCACCAGTCGCGCCTACCGCGGGGAGCTGTTTTTT
TRBV4-3	.	few	TRBJ1-2	CASSPRTDGYTF	TGCGCCAGCAGCCCCCGGACAGATGGCTACACCTTC
TRBV5-6	.	.	TRBJ2-2	CASSRRTDLNTGELFF	TGTGCCAGCAGCCGGCGGACAGACCTCAACACCGGGGAGCTGTTTTTT
TRBV18	.	.	TRBJ2-3	CASSPLGTNKADTQYF	TGTGCCAGCTCACCCTTAGGAACTAACAAGGCAGATACGCAGTATTTT
TRBV3-1	.	.	TRBJ2-4	CASSQPRRGTENIQYF	TGTGCCAGCAGCCAACCCAGAAGGGGCACCGAAAACATTCAGTACTTC
TRBV12-3/TRBV12-4	.	.	TRBJ2-2	CASSLGTLAGELFF	TGTGCCAGCAGTTTAGGGACTTTAGCCGGGGAGCTGTTTTTT
TRBV5-1	TRBD1	.	TRBJ1-1	CASSREGARAFF	TGCGCCAGCAGCCGGGAGGGGGCGCGGGCTTTCTTT
TRBV12-3/TRBV12-4	.	.	TRBJ1-6	CASSLTYGPLHF	TGTGCCAGCAGCCTGACGTACGGGCCCCTCCACTTT
TRBV24-1	.	few	TRBJ2-3	CATREHDTQYF	TGTGCCACACGGGAGCATGATACGCAGTATTTT
TRBV20-1	.	.	TRBJ2-1	CSATDYNEQFF	TGCAGTGCTACCGATTACAATGAGCAGTTCTTC
TRBV5-1	.	.	TRBJ2-1	CASSTTLANEQFF	TGCGCCAGCAGCACGACACTAGCAAATGAGCAGTTCTTC
TRBV6-2/TRBV6-3	.	.	TRBJ1-1	CASSYSMFSLGNTEAFF	TGTGCCAGCAGTTACTCGATGTTCAGTTTGGGAAACACTGAAGCTTTCTTT
TRBV12-3/TRBV12-4	.	many	TRBJ1-2	CASSLVGQGILNPYGYTF	TGTGCCAGCAGTTTAGTCGGGCAGGGTATCCTAAATCCCTATGGCTACACCTTC
TRBV12-3/TRBV12-4	TRBD1	few	TRBJ1-2	CASSPGTAQSNYGYTF	TGTGCCAGCAGTCCCGGGACAGCTCAATCTAACTATGGCTACACCTTC
TRBV3-1	.	few	TRBJ2-7	CASSQEGLKQYF	TGTGCCAGCAGCCAAGAAGGGCTTAAGCAGTACTTC
TRBV20-1	.	few	TRBJ1-2	CSAATDNYGYTF	TGCAGTGCTGCGACAGATAACTATGGCTACACCTTC
TRBV7-2	.	few	TRBJ2-2	CASSSEGPRGELFF	TGTGCCAGCAGCTCAGAGGGACCGAGGGGGGAGCTGTTTTTT
TRBV27	.	.	TRBJ2-7	CASSPRLVYEQYF	TGTGCCAGCAGTCCAAGACTAGTCTACGAGCAGTACTTC
TRBV6-1	.	few	TRBJ2-5	CASSESRPQETQYF	TGTGCCAGCAGTGAAAGTCGGCCCCAAGAGACCCAGTACTTC
TRBV2	.	many	TRBJ2-7	CASSEALAFVDEQYF	TGTGCCAGCAGTGAAGCCCTAGCTTTCGTCGACGAGCAGTACTTC
TRBV5-5	.	.	TRBJ2-4	CASSNQASWGKNIQYF	TGTGCCAGCAGCAATCAGGCGTCGTGGGGCAAAAACATTCAGTACTTC
TRBV20-1	TRBD2	few	TRBJ2-1	CSATTTSGSSGNEQFF	TGCAGTGCAACGACTACTAGCGGGTCTTCGGGGAATGAGCAGTTCTTC
TRBV6-5	.	.	TRBJ2-2	CASSYQALRVATGELFF	TGTGCCAGCAGTTACCAGGCCCTCCGGGTCGCAACCGGGGAGCTGTTTTTT
TRBV11-2	.	.	TRBJ2-1	CASSRALATRGEWSYNEQFF	TGTGCCAGCAGCCGCGCCCTAGCGACCAGGGGGGAGTGGTCCTACAATGAGCAGTTCTTC
TRBV18	.	.	TRBJ1-1	CASSPPMSERNMNTEAFF	TGTGCCAGCTCACCACCGATGTCAGAGCGAAATATGAACACTGAAGCTTTCTTT
TRBV6-2/TRBV6-3	.	.	TRBJ1-1	CASSPGVTNTEAFF	TGTGCCAGCAGTCCTGGGGTGACGAACACTGAAGCTTTCTTT
TRBV20-1	.	.	TRBJ1-1	CSAHTGRLAFF	TGCAGTGCACACACGGGACGTTTGGCTTTCTTT
TRBV6-5	.	.	TRBJ2-7	CASSLGFGDYEQYF	TGTGCCAGCAGTTTGGGCTTCGGGGACTACGAGCAGTACTTC
TRBV6-5	TRBD1	.	TRBJ2-7	CASGDRVNEQYF	TGTGCCAGCGGAGACAGGGTAAACGAGCAGTACTTC
TRBV12-3/TRBV12-4	.	few	TRBJ2-2	CASSHPGLPSNTGELFF	TGTGCCAGCAGTCATCCGGGACTGCCTTCGAACACCGGGGAGCTGTTTTTT
TRBV7-8	TRBD1	few	TRBJ2-7	CASSIFSGTGFGYEQYF	TGTGCCAGCAGCATATTCTCCGGGACAGGGTTTGGCTACGAGCAGTACTTC
TRBV18	.	.	TRBJ2-7	CASSQGSRISTYEQYF	TGTGCCAGCTCACAGGGAAGTAGAATTTCAACCTACGAGCAGTACTTC
TRBV29-1	TRBD1	.	TRBJ2-1	CSVGGGQLNEQFF	TGCAGCGTTGGAGGGGGACAGCTCAATGAGCAGTTCTTC